This T cell receptor (beta chain) was identified in a study of T cell changes during pregnancy in multiple sclerosis. TCRdb keeps only in-frame clones here, not all; method: immunoSEQ multiplex PCR. Of 70,000 to 95,000 clones in the sample, more than 80% were seen once. The CDR3 has 16 amino acids. V lost 4 bases and J lost 2; bases outside the gene matches: 10. The germline V gene encodes CDR1 SGHDT and CDR2 YYEEEE. Sequenced here: peripheral blood, sampled in the second trimester of pregnancy. The clonotype originates from a female donor in good health, enrolled as a control in a pregnancy study. The chain carries TRBV5-6 and TRBJ1-2, with 8 bases matching TRBD1. The DNA of the CDR3 is TGTGCCAGCAGCCTATTCTCGACAGGGGCGAACTATGGCTACACCTTC. It specifies CASSLFSTGANYGYTF.